The T cell receptor beta chain under discussion was sequenced for a study of control samples from healthy donors and cancer patients (TCRdb year 2020). As for this clone: The antigen this receptor binds is unknown. Base qualities are not at hand, and no much larger clone is one base apart.

Trimming takes 0 bases off V and 2 bases off J; junction bases not matched to a gene: 5. The CDR3 runs 17 residues from the cysteine to the phenylalanine. Of the read, only the CDR3 DNA is kept; its 51 bases are in frame from base 1. The library was obtained by the immunoSEQ multiplex PCR assay. Not all clones reach the TCRdb copy of this immuneACCESS table, which keeps in-frame sequences only. Checked studies attribute under half of the gap to unresolved V genes and leave the rest unexplained. A total of approximately 150,000 clones appear in this sample, approximately 88% of them only once. 4.9% of the sample is held by the ten biggest clonotypes.

The TCR originated in a man aged 25 to 40 in good health. The sequenced sample was blood. The chain is encoded by TRBV23-1 joined to TRBJ2-1; the central 9 bases match TRBD2. TRBV23-1 is recorded as an ORF, its role being uncertain. Here is the DNA: TGCGCCAGCAGTCAATCAGGCCTAGCGGGGACCTACAATGAGCAGTTCTTC. Translated, this gives CASSQSGLAGTYNEQFF.